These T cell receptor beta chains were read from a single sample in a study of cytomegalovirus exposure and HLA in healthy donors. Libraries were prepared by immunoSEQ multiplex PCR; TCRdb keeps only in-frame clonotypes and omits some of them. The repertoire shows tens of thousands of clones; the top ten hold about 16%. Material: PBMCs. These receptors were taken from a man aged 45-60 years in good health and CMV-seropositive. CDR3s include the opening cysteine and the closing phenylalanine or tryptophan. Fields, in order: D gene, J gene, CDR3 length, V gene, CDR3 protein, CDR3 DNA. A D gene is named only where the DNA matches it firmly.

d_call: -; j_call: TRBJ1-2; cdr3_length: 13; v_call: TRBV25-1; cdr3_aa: CASSVGDNYGYTF; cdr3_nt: TGTGCCAGCAGTGTGGGCGACAACTATGGCTACACCTTC
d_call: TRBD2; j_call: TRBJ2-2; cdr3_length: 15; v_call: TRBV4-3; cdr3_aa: CASSQDSGAAGELFF; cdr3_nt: TGCGCCAGCAGCCAAGACAGCGGGGCCGCCGGGGAGCTGTTTTTT
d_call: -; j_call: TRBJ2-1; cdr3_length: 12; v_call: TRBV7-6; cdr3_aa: CASSSRDNEQFF; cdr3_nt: TGTGCCAGCAGCTCCCGGGACAATGAGCAGTTCTTC
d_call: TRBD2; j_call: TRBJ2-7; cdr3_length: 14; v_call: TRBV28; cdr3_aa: CASRRPGLAREQYF; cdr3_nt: TGTGCCAGCAGGCGACCGGGACTAGCGCGAGAGCAGTACTTC
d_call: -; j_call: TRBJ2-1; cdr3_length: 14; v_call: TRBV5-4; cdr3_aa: CASRPDGAYNEQFF; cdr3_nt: TGTGCCAGCAGGCCGGATGGGGCTTACAATGAGCAGTTCTTC
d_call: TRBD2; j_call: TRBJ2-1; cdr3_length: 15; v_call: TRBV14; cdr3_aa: CASSQGLAAYNEQFF; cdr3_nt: TGTGCCAGCAGCCAAGGACTAGCGGCCTACAATGAGCAGTTCTTC
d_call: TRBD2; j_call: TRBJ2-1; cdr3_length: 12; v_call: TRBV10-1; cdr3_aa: CASGERGREQFF; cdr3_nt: TGCGCCAGTGGAGAGCGGGGCCGTGAGCAGTTCTTC
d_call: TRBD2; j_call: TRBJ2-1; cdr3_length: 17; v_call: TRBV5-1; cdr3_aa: CASSGGRREERNNEQFF; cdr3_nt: TGCGCCAGCAGCGGCGGGCGGCGGGAGGAACGAAACAATGAGCAGTTCTTC
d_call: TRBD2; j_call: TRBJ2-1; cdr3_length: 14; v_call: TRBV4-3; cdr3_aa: CASSQGGRFNEQFF; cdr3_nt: TGCGCCAGCAGCCAAGGCGGGAGGTTCAATGAGCAGTTCTTC
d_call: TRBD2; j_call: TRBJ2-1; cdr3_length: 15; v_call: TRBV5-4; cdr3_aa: CASSLDTSGRGKQFF; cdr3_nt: TGTGCCAGCAGCCTGGATACTAGCGGGAGGGGAAAGCAGTTCTTC
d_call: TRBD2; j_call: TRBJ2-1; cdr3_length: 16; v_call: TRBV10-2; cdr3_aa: CATFPGTSGRADEQFF; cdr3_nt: TGCGCCACCTTTCCCGGGACTAGCGGGAGGGCCGATGAGCAGTTCTTC
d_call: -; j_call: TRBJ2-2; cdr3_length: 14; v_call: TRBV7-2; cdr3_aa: CASSLRLNTGELFF; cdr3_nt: TGTGCCAGCAGCTTAAGACTAAACACCGGGGAGCTGTTTTTT
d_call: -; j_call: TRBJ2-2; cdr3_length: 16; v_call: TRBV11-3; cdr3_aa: CASSLDLRTNTGELFF; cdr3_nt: TGTGCCAGCAGCTTAGACCTCAGAACGAACACCGGGGAGCTGTTTTTT
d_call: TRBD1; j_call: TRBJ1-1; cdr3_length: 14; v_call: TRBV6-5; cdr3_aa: CASSYALTGTEAFF; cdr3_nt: TGTGCCAGCAGTTACGCGCTGACAGGGACTGAAGCTTTCTTT
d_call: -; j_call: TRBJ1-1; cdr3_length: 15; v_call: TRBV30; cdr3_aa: CAWSVPGGIRTEAFF; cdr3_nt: TGTGCCTGGAGTGTACCGGGGGGGATAAGGACTGAAGCTTTCTTT
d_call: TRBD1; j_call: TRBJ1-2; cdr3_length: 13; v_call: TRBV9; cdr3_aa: CASSPQGAYGYTF; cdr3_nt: TGTGCCAGCAGCCCACAGGGGGCTTATGGCTACACCTTC
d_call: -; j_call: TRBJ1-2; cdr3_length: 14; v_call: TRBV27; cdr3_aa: CASSSPGESDGYTF; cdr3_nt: TGTGCCAGCAGTTCACCTGGGGAGTCTGATGGCTACACCTTC
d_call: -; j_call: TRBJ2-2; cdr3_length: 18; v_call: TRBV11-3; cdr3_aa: CASSVKGLRHLLYGELFF; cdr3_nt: TGTGCCAGCAGCGTAAAAGGACTCCGTCATCTATTGTACGGGGAGCTGTTTTTT
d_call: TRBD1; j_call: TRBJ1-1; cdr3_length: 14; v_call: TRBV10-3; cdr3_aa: CAISEGWTGSGAFF; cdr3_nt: TGTGCCATCAGTGAGGGCTGGACAGGGAGCGGAGCTTTCTTT
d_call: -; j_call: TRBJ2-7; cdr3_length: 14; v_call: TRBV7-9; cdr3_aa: CASSPPRISYEQYF; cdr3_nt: TGTGCCAGCAGCCCCCCGAGGATTTCCTACGAGCAGTACTTC
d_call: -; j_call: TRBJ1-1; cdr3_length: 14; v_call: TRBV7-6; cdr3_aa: CASSMGHQNTEAFF; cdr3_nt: TGTGCCAGCAGCATGGGACACCAGAACACTGAAGCTTTCTTT
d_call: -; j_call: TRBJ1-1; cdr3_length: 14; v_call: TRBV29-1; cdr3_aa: CSVGAIGSSAEAFF; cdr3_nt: TGCAGCGTTGGGGCCATCGGGAGTTCGGCTGAAGCTTTCTTT
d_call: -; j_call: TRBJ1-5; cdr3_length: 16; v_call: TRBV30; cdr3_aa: CAWSNRPGQCNQPQHF; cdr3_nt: TGTGCCTGGAGTAACAGACCTGGACAGTGCAATCAGCCCCAGCATTTT
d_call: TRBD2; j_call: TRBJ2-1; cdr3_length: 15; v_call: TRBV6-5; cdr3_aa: CASSAFSGRAGEQFF; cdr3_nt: TGTGCCAGCAGTGCCTTTAGCGGGAGGGCCGGGGAGCAGTTCTTC
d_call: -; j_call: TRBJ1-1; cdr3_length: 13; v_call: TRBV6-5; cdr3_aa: CASSPDRPTEAFF; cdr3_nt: TGTGCCAGCAGTCCAGACAGGCCCACTGAAGCTTTCTTT
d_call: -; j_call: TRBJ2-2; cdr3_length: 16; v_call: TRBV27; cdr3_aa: CASSLKASGNTGELFF; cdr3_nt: TGTGCCAGCAGTCTAAAGGCCAGCGGGAACACCGGGGAGCTGTTTTTT